The 7 T cell receptor beta chains listed next were all sequenced from one sample in a study of OX40 agonist ivuxolimab in advanced cancers. Sequencing was performed with immunoSEQ multiplex PCR; in TCRdb, only in-frame clones are kept and a portion is missing. The sample consists of roughly 120,000 clones, 85% to 95% of them appearing once. The source was CD4+ or CD8+ T cells sorted from blood, collected in a trial of the OX40 agonist ivuxolimab. The receptors originated from an adult with an advanced solid tumor such as melanoma, head and neck, liver or kidney cancer.

This CDR3 reads CASSGWGPGETQYF. The CDR3 DNA reads TGTGCCAGCAGTGGCTGGGGACCAGGAGAGACCCAGTACTTC. The genes are TRBV6-1 and TRBJ2-5, with D perhaps matching TRBD1 or TRBD2 (5 bases each). Germline values: CDR1 MNHNS, CDR2 SASEGT. Trimming pared 4 bases from V and 4 bases from J, leaving 13 bases between. The CDR3 is 14 amino acids.

V and J are TRBV19 and TRBJ2-1; possibly TRBD2 for D (5 bases). V lost 3 bases and J lost 9, with 15 bases in between. Germline CDR1 and CDR2: LNHDA and SQIVND (reference sequence). This CDR3 comprises 14 residues. CDR3 sequence (DNA): TGTGCCAGTAGTATGCTAGTGGGAGTTCGTGAGCAGTTCTTC. It yields the protein CASSMLVGVREQFF. Full variable domain (missing parts from reference TRBV19 and TRBJ2-1): DGGITQSPKYLFRKEGQNVTLSCEQNLNHDAMYWYRQDPGQGLRLIYYSQIVNDFQKGDIAEGYSVSREKKESFPLTVTSAQKNPTAFYLCASSMLVGVREQFFGPGTRLTVL.

The chain joins TRBV28 to TRBJ1-4, with 11 positions matching TRBD1. Germline trimming cut 2 bases from V and 8 bases from J; bases unmatched to any gene: 7. Germline-derived CDR1 and CDR2 are MDHEN and SYDVKM. This CDR3 is built from 16 residues. CDR3 residues: CASSLRTGGAGEKLFF. CDR3 nucleotides: TGTGCCAGCAGTTTACGGACAGGGGGCGCGGGGGAAAAACTGTTTTTT.

The chain carries TRBV7-9 and TRBJ2-7, with 7 nucleotides matching TRBD1. The CDR3 contains 17 residues. The V gene end was trimmed by 5 bases and the J gene end by 2 bases; junction bases not matched to a gene: 15. In germline, CDR1 is SEHNR, CDR2 FQNEAQ (reference sequence). CDR3 sequence reads: CASSQLQGTPLAYEQYF. CDR3 in DNA: TGTGCCAGCAGCCAATTACAGGGGACCCCCTTGGCCTACGAGCAGTACTTC.

J is TRBJ1-5 and V is TRBV30; D not certain. There are 15 residues in the CDR3. V was shortened by 0 bases and J by 3 bases, with 12 bases between the two germline ends. Germline V gives CDR1 GTSNPN, CDR2 SVGIG (reference sequence). The CDR3, as DNA: TGTGCCTGGAGTGTAGGCTCCGACCCCAATCAGCCCCAGCATTTT. Translating gives CAWSVGSDPNQPQHF.

This rearrangement joins TRBV27 to TRBJ2-7; D unresolved. CDR1 and CDR2 from the germline V gene are MNHEY and SMNVEV (reference sequence). The CDR3 is 17 residues long. V was trimmed by 2 bases and J by 0 bases, leaving 17 bases between them. The CDR3 spells CASSLEVGRSSSYEQYF. DNA of the CDR3: TGTGCCAGCAGTTTAGAGGTAGGCCGCTCGAGCTCCTACGAGCAGTACTTC.

In its sample, this clone was seen once. The chain is built from TRBV27 and TRBJ2-2; the D is unclear. The CDR3 spans 11 residues. The germline gives CDR1 MNHEY, CDR2 SMNVEV (reference sequence). V dropped 0 bases and J dropped 7 bases, with 0 bases sitting between them. CDR3 nucleotide sequence: TGTGCCAGCAGTTTATCCGGGGAGCTGTTTTTT. Encoded protein: CASSLSGELFF.